Sequencing of this TCR beta chain was carried out in a study of blood T cell repertoires in COVID-19. As for the study in general: Sources were T cells, B-cell-depleted T cells, or PBMCs; the material itself was cDNA or gDNA.

Study processing details: Estimated nucleated cell counts came from reference gene primer amplification. Repertoires were generated with immunoSEQ multiplex PCR, while TCRdb's copy carries only in-frame clones and drops some. D and trimming were read from the DNA, whereas the V and J calls and clone size are those reported in that table. Of about 270,000 clones detected, approximately 86% appear once; the ten largest clones hold approximately 9.8%. In germline, CDR1 is SGHRS, CDR2 YFSETQ. V was pared by 0 bases and J by 2 bases, with 12 bases between. The CDR3 extends over 15 amino acids. The clonotype comes from a man aged 35 to 55 who had recovered from COVID-19. The sample consisted of peripheral blood. This chain joins TRBV5-1 and TRBJ2-7; D might be TRBD1 (6 bases). The CDR3 DNA sequence: TGCGCCAGCAGCTTGGATTGGCAGGGGCCCTACGAGCAGTACTTC. This sequence encodes CASSLDWQGPYEQYF. The entire variable domain, with the rest obtained from reference TRBV5-1 and TRBJ2-7, is as follows: KAGVTQTPRYLIKTRGQQVTLSCSPISGHRSVSWYQQTPGQGLQFLFEYFSETQRNKGNFPGRFSGRQFSNSRSEMNVSTLELGDSALYLCASSLDWQGPYEQYFGPGTRLTVT.